The clone carrying this T cell receptor beta chain has more than one count but fewer than ten. Deletions cut 2 bases from V and 2 bases from J, with 12 bases between. The CDR3 runs 15 residues. The entry originates in a study of Graves' ophthalmopathy and Graves' hyperthyroidism. Amplifying from RNA transcripts, the study obtained TCR beta CDR3 regions. The first-round RT-PCR employed HTBI primers together with the Qiagen OneStep RT-PCR kit. A multiplex PCR was then performed as the second round. Via MiXCR, TCRdb re-called the multiplex PCR reads, giving one row per CDR3 protein. The data hold around 470,000 distinct CDR3 sequences, with 13% to 15% observed a single time.

This chain joins TRBV12-3 or TRBV12-4 and TRBJ2-5; D possibly corresponds to TRBD2 (5 bases). This TCR derives from a woman under 40 with Graves' ophthalmopathy. Specimen: blood. CDR3 bases: TGTGCCAGCAGTTTAATCGGGGTCTTGCAAGAGACCCAGTACTTC. This sequence encodes CASSLIGVLQETQYF.